This T cell receptor beta chain was sequenced during a study of long-term antiretroviral therapy in people with HIV. In the case of this clone: What it recognizes is unknown.

Treatment of all HIV participants took place in the United States. There were roughly 0.9-11 million cryopreserved PBMC in the samples before DNA extraction. Findings of the study overall: Clonal expansions arising prior to ART prevailed in the repertoire at every time point. Whereas controls had wider CDR3 length ranges, HIV repertoires had narrower ones.

A v3.0 immunoSEQ assay was performed at survey level. The protocol was immunoSEQ multiplex PCR, while the TCRdb copy is restricted to in-frame clones and leaves out a portion. The sample comprises more than 15,000 clones, roughly nine tenths of which are singletons, and over 8% rests with the top ten. V was trimmed by 3 bases and J by 0 bases, leaving 5 bases between them. Germline V gene lookup returns CDR1 SGHDN and CDR2 FVKESK. This CDR3 has 13 amino acids. This material consisted of unsorted PBMCs, taken 0.3 years after starting antiretroviral therapy. V is TRBV14 and J is TRBJ1-1; D is unclear. The TCR sequence derives from a man aged 60 to 75 with HIV. The CDR3 DNA reads as TGTGCCAGCAGCCAGGGAATGAACACTGAAGCTTTCTTT. It is translated as CASSQGMNTEAFF.